Presented here are 7 T cell receptor beta chains from one specimen sequenced in a study of PD-1 and CTLA-4 blockade in melanoma. Method: immunoSEQ multiplex PCR; TCRdb's copy keeps in-frame clones and lacks some. The table includes 25,000 to 35,000 clones, approximately 90% detected once. Specimen: CD8+ T cells from peripheral blood, collected from a patient given anti-PD-1 treatment. The receptors derive from a human donor with melanoma.

The V gene is TRBV27, the J gene TRBJ1-5; D gene unclear. The CDR3 length is 13 residues. V gave up 5 bases and J gave up 0 bases, with 5 bases separating them. CDR1 MNHEY and CDR2 SMNVEV come from the germline V gene (reference sequence). The CDR3 region has the DNA TGTGCCAGCAGTACCCTTAGCAATCAGCCCCAGCATTTT. Translating gives CASSTLSNQPQHF.

The chain uses TRBV19 and TRBJ1-4; D unclear. Trimming stripped 6 bases from V and 1 base from J, with 15 bases between. The CDR3 extends over 16 amino acids. Germline V gene sequence: CDR1 LNHDA, CDR2 SQIVND (reference sequence). This CDR3 is CASREKNGLTNEKLFF. CDR3 sequence (DNA): TGTGCCAGTAGAGAAAAGAATGGCTTAACTAATGAAAAACTGTTTTTT. The full variable domain, rest sourced from reference TRBV19 and TRBJ1-4, is DGGITQSPKYLFRKEGQNVTLSCEQNLNHDAMYWYRQDPGQGLRLIYYSQIVNDFQKGDIAEGYSVSREKKESFPLTVTSAQKNPTAFYLCASREKNGLTNEKLFFGSGTQLSVL.

V is TRBV10-2 and J is TRBJ2-1; D remains unclear. Germline CDR1 and CDR2: WSHSY and SAAADI. Trimming pared 5 bases from V and 3 bases from J, leaving 8 bases between. CDR3 length: 13 residues. CDR3 nucleotides: TGCGCCAGCAGTTCCATAGACTACAATGAGCAGTTCTTC. Amino acid sequence: CASSSIDYNEQFF.

The chain employs TRBV2 and TRBJ1-1, with a tentative D call TRBD1 (6 bases). The length of the CDR3 is 14 residues. Looked up from germline, CDR1 is SNHLY and CDR2 is FYNNEI. The V end was cut by 7 bases, the J end by 5 bases, with 17 bases between. DNA of the CDR3: TGTGCCAGCACCAAGGACAGAGGCGGGACTGAAGCTTTCTTT. Translation gives CASTKDRGGTEAFF.

The chain couples TRBV28 to TRBJ1-1; D is possibly TRBD1 (5 bases). Germline V lookup: CDR1 MDHEN, CDR2 SYDVKM. This CDR3 is built from 16 residues. Trimming took 2 bases from V and 3 from J, leaving 16 bases between them. The CDR3 coding sequence is TGTGCCAGCAGTTTAGAGCAGGGTCTCCCCTACACTGAAGCTTTCTTT. This codes for CASSLEQGLPYTEAFF.

The V gene is TRBV27, the J gene TRBJ2-1, with D unresolved. Trimming took off 2 bases at V and 5 bases at J, with 7 bases between the two ends. The CDR3 has 13 amino acids. Per the germline V gene, CDR1 is MNHEY and CDR2 is SMNVEV (reference sequence). Here the CDR3 reads CASSLTMDNEQFF. The DNA for the CDR3 is TGTGCCAGCAGTTTAACCATGGACAATGAGCAGTTCTTC.

The chain links TRBV11-2 to TRBJ2-7; TRBD1 matches at 9 bases. Germline V gives CDR1 SGHAT, CDR2 FQNNGV. With V trimmed by 4 bases and J by 3 bases, 4 bases remained unmatched. The CDR3 extends over 14 amino acids. The CDR3 reads CASSSWDRDYEQYF. In DNA, the CDR3 is TGTGCCAGCAGCTCCTGGGACAGGGACTACGAGCAGTACTTC.